The source of this T cell receptor beta chain is a study of T cell clonality in common variable immunodeficiency. CVID and control samples used equivalent genomic DNA input. The protocol was immunoSEQ multiplex PCR, while the TCRdb copy is restricted to in-frame clones and leaves out a portion. The data show approximately 35,000 clones, with none appearing a single time. CVID subjects had received replacement immunoglobulin for at least one year. Germline CDR1 SGHRS, CDR2 YFSETQ. The CDR3 is made up of 14 amino acids. The junction had 4 bases not matched to a gene; V was cut back by 5 bases and J by 5 bases. The study's findings and limits: In common variable immunodeficiency, TCR beta chains reportedly carried fewer deletions and N-nucleotide insertions.

This clone was counted at least ten times. What it binds is not known. The read is 3 residues too short to cover the CDR3 end, so that end is filled in from the germline J gene. The source material was peripheral blood mononuclear cells. The clonotype was recovered from a human donor with common variable immunodeficiency. The J gene is TRBJ2-1, the V gene TRBV5-1, with 10 positions matching TRBD2. CDR3 protein: CASRMGTSDNEQFF. Incomplete CDR3 DNA: TGCGCCAGCAGGATGGGGACTAGCGACAATGAG.